These T cell receptor beta chains were read from a single sample in a study of Tregs in tolerant kidney transplant recipients. Libraries were prepared by immunoSEQ multiplex PCR; TCRdb keeps only in-frame clonotypes and omits some of them. In the table there are fewer than 55,000 clones, around nine tenths of which are singletons. The source was CD8+ T cells from blood (PBMCs), collected 12 months after the transplant. The receptor source for this set is a human patient who received a combined kidney and bone marrow transplant. Some T cells may be supplied by the graft donor. The CDR3 runs from the conserved cysteine through the conserved F or W. Each record gives: clone size, J gene, V gene, D gene, CDR3 DNA, CDR3 protein. D genes are given only for firm matches. Clone size is stated in some rows and not others, as once, few, many or a class when expanded.

clone size: NA; J gene: TRBJ2-7; V gene: TRBV7-8; D gene: NA; CDR3 DNA: TGTGCCAGCAGCTTTGACATGGGCTACGAGCAGTACTTC; CDR3 protein: CASSFDMGYEQYF
clone size: NA; J gene: TRBJ2-2; V gene: TRBV27; D gene: NA; CDR3 DNA: TGTGCCAGCAGTACAAGATACAGGGTACCCGGGGAGCTGTTTTTT; CDR3 protein: CASSTRYRVPGELFF
clone size: NA; J gene: TRBJ1-1; V gene: TRBV7-9; D gene: NA; CDR3 DNA: TGTGCCAGCAGCTTAGGAGGGGGAAACACTGAAGCTTTCTTT; CDR3 protein: CASSLGGGNTEAFF
clone size: NA; J gene: TRBJ1-4; V gene: TRBV9; D gene: NA; CDR3 DNA: TGTGCCAGCAGCGTAGGGGGAGGGAGTAATGAAAAACTGTTTTTT; CDR3 protein: CASSVGGGSNEKLFF
clone size: NA; J gene: TRBJ2-1; V gene: TRBV18; D gene: NA; CDR3 DNA: TGTGCCAGCTCATCAACCGACGGAGACAATGAGCAGTTCTTC; CDR3 protein: CASSSTDGDNEQFF
clone size: NA; J gene: TRBJ2-1; V gene: TRBV7-9; D gene: TRBD1; CDR3 DNA: TGTGCCAGCAGCGTACGACAGGGGGATAGCTCCTACAATGAGCAGTTCTTC; CDR3 protein: CASSVRQGDSSYNEQFF
clone size: NA; J gene: TRBJ2-7; V gene: TRBV2; D gene: NA; CDR3 DNA: TGTGCCACAGGGGACTACTCCTACGAGCAGTACTTC; CDR3 protein: CATGDYSYEQYF
clone size: NA; J gene: TRBJ1-2; V gene: TRBV20-1; D gene: TRBD1; CDR3 DNA: TGCAGTGCTAGTTGGCAGGGGGTTGTCACCTTC; CDR3 protein: CSASWQGVVTF
clone size: NA; J gene: TRBJ1-1; V gene: TRBV5-6; D gene: NA; CDR3 DNA: TGTGCCAGCAGCCTCCAGCTCACGGGGGACACTGAAGCTTTCTTT; CDR3 protein: CASSLQLTGDTEAFF
clone size: once; J gene: TRBJ1-1; V gene: TRBV28; D gene: NA; CDR3 DNA: TGTGCCAGCACATCTAGGGGATCGGGCACTGAAGCTTTCTTT; CDR3 protein: CASTSRGSGTEAFF